The rows below give T cell receptor beta chains drawn from one sample of a study of follicular helper T cells after annual influenza vaccination. Profiled with immunoSEQ multiplex PCR; TCRdb holds only in-frame clones, not every one. The sample yields some 15,000 clones, 84% seen once. The sample in question was CXCR5- memory CD4+ T cells sorted from blood, obtained on the day of influenza vaccination. The origin of the receptors is an adult who received the influenza vaccine. Each CDR3 is given without its conserved first and last residue.

V gene	CDR3 protein
TRBV28	ASQLAGFGYT
TRBV18	ASSPIIAGTDTQY
TRBV5-4	ASSLAGPSPLH
TRBV15	ATSREATSGLDEQF
TRBV28	ASRPTGTQVEKLF
TRBV5-8	ASSPTGAGDTQY
TRBV4-1	ASSQTRGETQY
TRBV19	ASSQGFTGELF
TRBV4-1	ASSQDRGNNEKLF
TRBV15	ATSRDAPDTQY
TRBV2	ASTTHAGTEYNSPLH
TRBV7-8	ASSLGQAGVRPQH
TRBV5-4	ASSSIDSSGNTIY
TRBV28	ASSSLRQPQH
TRBV10-3	AISESSGGYSYEQY
TRBV6-6	ASSWDRVNTEAF
TRBV19	ASKGVGDNEQF
TRBV5-5	ASSSLTGDQPQH
TRBV19	ATRQVSGNTIY
TRBV7-9	ASSLKVIGGQVNSPLH
TRBV5-1	ASSLQETQY
TRBV10-2	ASSIQGGNQPQH
TRBV9	ASSVGQAGGGEETQY
TRBV6-4	ASSAGHSYNSPLH
TRBV2	ASRNRKTETQY
TRBV5-6	ASSLGRGSRYTEAF
TRBV19	ASSETGGTNEKLF
TRBV28	ASSPAGDQPQH
TRBV10-1	ASSESSGGGTQY
TRBV4-2	ASSQLAGSSTDTQY
TRBV18	ASSPDNQPQH
TRBV18	ASSRLDNTEAF
TRBV29-1	SVRDGLNTEAF
TRBV19	ASSRGRAEKLF
TRBV9	ASSTLAGVNEQF
TRBV4-3	ASSQASNSPLH
TRBV15	ATSRVGGEAF
TRBV15	ATSTTTDRGRGTQPQH
TRBV28	ASRRMRLSDTEAF
TRBV18	ASSPPTNTEAF
TRBV6-5	ASSFDRSSGNTIY
TRBV18	ASSPTGANNEQF
TRBV15	ATSREAGGRTGELF
TRBV4-1	ASSQVGGPNQPQH
TRBV11-2	ASSVLLGVGYT
TRBV5-8	ASSLDRENEQF
TRBV20-1	SASGGEF
TRBV7-2	ASSADATGPNYGYT